The present T cell receptor beta chain was sequenced within a study of Ad26.COV2.S vaccination and SARS-CoV-2 variants (dated by TCRdb to the early 2020s). As for the study more broadly: Donors in the vaccine arm were drawn from COV1001, a phase I-IIa trial of Ad26.COV2.S in healthy adults that was multicentre, randomized, double-blind and placebo-controlled. Ad26.COV2.S was administered intramuscularly at a dose of 5x10^10 or 1x10^11 viral particles, either as one shot or as two shots given 56 days apart. The TCR-sequenced set comprised around 30 samples: some 19 Ad26.COV2.S vaccine recipients, 5 placebo recipients and 8 SARS-CoV-2 convalescent individuals. The specificity and breadth of SARS-CoV-2-reactive T cell receptors after Ad26.COV2.S vaccination were assessed by TCRbeta repertoire sequencing. Throughout the experiments and outcome assessment, investigators stayed blinded to trial group allocation. Trial participants were randomized into five groups of five: low-dose or high-dose Ad26.COV2.S given once or twice, or placebo on both occasions. What the study reported, not specific to this receptor: Ad26.COV2.S recipients had higher spike-specific TCR breadth than placebo recipients (P = 0.0014). Substantial breadth of spike-specific CD8+ and CD4+ T cell responses was reported after vaccination. Comparable non-spike TCR breadth was observed between vaccine and placebo recipients, consistent with only spike being contained in the vaccine. The study was not powered to compare responses between vaccine doses or regimens. According to the authors, total T cell responses may have been underestimated by the TCR breadth and depth analyses.

The immunoSEQ Assay was the method used to sequence TCRbeta CDR3 regions. After extraction, genomic DNA underwent amplification by bias-controlled multiplex PCR, followed by high-throughput sequencing. As for how the authors treated the data: To quantify the absolute abundance of every unique TCRbeta CDR3 region, sequences were collapsed and filtered. T cell fraction was estimated by normalizing TCRbeta template counts to usable DNA, which was measured by amplifying reference genes present in all nucleated cells. Repertoire TCRs were annotated as SARS-CoV-2-specific by exact matching of V gene, CDR3 amino acid sequence and J gene to a known reactive TCR set. MIRA supplied the reference SARS-CoV-2 TCR set, which was filtered for enrichment in COVID-19-positive ImmuneCODE repertoires so that public or cross-reactive TCRs were removed. Using the MIRA antigens, annotated TCRs were further analysed by specific ORF or by position within an ORF. Depth was the summed frequency of annotated unique rearrangements, while breadth was defined as annotated unique rearrangements over total unique productive rearrangements. Two-sided Wilcoxon rank-sum tests were applied when comparing TCR breadth between groups. In TCRdb, the immuneACCESS table is reduced to in-frame sequences with V and J assigned. These tables do not hold every clone; where another copy was compared, an unresolved V gene accounts for under half, and the others remain unexplained. V and J calls and clone size follow that table, whereas D and trimming were derived from the DNA. Present in this sample are a few hundred thousand clones, 90% of which were seen just once. The ten largest clones capture under 4.5% of the sample.

Explained via the paper, the treatment or condition label denotes: 15 to 20 received Ad26.COV2.S at low or high dose, single or two shots; about 5 received placebo; per-sample allocation not given. For vaccine and placebo recipients, repertoires were sequenced using samples collected on day 63 after the first injection. Between 29 July and 7 August 2020, Cohort 1b enrolled 20 to 30 adults aged 18-55 years at one site in Boston, USA. Ad26.COV2.S was a replication-incompetent adenovirus type 26 vector that expressed a prefusion-stabilized SARS-CoV-2 spike protein derived from the original Wuhan strain. Notes on this clone: The specificity of this receptor is unknown. The input lacks base qualities; no much larger clone sits a single base away.

This clonotype was sampled from a person between 18 and 60 years old who received the Ad26.COV2.S COVID-19 vaccine or a placebo. Specimen: peripheral blood, collected in a trial of Ad26.COV2.S vaccine versus placebo.

The CDR3 protein sequence reads: CASSRGQGHEQYF. In nucleotide form, the sequence is TGTGCCAGCAGTCGCGGACAGGGCCACGAGCAGTACTTC. The V gene is TRBV6-5 and the J gene is TRBJ2-7, with TRBD1 matching 8 junction bases. For CDR1 and CDR2, the germline V gene lists MNHEY and SVGAGI. Spanning cysteine to phenylalanine, the CDR3 consists of 13 amino acids. Only CDR3 DNA remains: 39 bases, in frame from the first base. From V the trimming removes 5 bases and from J it removes 5 bases, while the gene matches leave 5 bases of the junction unaccounted for.